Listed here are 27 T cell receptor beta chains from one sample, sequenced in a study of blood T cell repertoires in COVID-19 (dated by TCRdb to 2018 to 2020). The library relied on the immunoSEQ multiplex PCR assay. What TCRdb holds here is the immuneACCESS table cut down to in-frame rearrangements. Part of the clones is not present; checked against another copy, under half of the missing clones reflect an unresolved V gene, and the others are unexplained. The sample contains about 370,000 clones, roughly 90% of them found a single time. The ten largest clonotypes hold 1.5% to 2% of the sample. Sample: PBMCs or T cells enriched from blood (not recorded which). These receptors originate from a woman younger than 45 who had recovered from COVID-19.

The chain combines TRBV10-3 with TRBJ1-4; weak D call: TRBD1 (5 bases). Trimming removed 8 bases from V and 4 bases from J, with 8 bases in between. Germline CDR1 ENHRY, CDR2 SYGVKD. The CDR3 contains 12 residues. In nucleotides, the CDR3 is TGTGCCATCCAAGGGGATAATGAAAAACTGTTTTTT. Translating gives CAIQGDNEKLFF.

CDR3 sequence reads: CATDRGPGRTNEKLFF. The CDR3 nucleotides are TGTGCCACCGACAGGGGGCCTGGTAGAACTAATGAAAAACTGTTTTTT. The chain recombines TRBV2 with TRBJ1-4; 10 nucleotides line up with TRBD1. The CDR3 consists of 16 residues. Germline V lookup: CDR1 SNHLY, CDR2 FYNNEI. Unmatched junction bases numbered 9, after V lost 10 bases and J lost 1 base.

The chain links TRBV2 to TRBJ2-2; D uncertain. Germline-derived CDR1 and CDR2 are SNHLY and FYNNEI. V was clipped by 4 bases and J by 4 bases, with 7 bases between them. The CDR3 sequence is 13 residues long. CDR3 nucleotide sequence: TGTGCCAGCAGTGTTCGGTCCACCGGGGAGCTGTTTTTT. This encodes CASSVRSTGELFF.

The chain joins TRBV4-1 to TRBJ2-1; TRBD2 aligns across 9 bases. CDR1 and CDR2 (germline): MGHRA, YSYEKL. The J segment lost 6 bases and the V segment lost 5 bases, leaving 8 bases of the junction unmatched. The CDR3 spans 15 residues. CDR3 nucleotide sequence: TGCGCCAGCAGCAATAGCGGGAGCAGGGGCAATGAGCAGTTCTTC. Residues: CASSNSGSRGNEQFF.

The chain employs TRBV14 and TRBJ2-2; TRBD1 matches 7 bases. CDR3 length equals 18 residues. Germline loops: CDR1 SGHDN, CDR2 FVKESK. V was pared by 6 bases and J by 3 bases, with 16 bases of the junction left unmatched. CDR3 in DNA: TGTGCCAGCAGTCACATTAACAGGGGCAGAGGATACACCGGGGAGCTGTTTTTT. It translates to CASSHINRGRGYTGELFF. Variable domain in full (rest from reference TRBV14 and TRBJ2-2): EAGVTQFPSHSVIEKGQTVTLRCDPISGHDNLYWYRRVMGKEIKFLLHFVKESKQDESGMPNNRFLAERTGGTYSTLKVQPAELEDSGVYFCASSHINRGRGYTGELFFGEGSRLTVL.

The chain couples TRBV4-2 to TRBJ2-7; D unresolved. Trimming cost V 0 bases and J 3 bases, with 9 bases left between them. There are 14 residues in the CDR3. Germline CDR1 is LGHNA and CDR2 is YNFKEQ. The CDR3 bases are TGTGCCAGCAGCCAAGATATCCAGGTCTACGAGCAGTACTTC. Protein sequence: CASSQDIQVYEQYF.

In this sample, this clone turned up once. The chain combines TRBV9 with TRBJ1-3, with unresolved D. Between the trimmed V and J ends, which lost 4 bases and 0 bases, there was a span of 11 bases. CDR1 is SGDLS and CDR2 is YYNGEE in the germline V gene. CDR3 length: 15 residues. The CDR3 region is CASSSRVSSGNTIYF. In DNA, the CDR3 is TGTGCCAGCAGCTCCCGGGTGAGCTCTGGAAACACCATATATTTT.

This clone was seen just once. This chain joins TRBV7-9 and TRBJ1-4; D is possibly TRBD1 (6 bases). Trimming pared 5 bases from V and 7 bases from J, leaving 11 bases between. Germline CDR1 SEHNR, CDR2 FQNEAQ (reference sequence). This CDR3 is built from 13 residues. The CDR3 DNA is TGTGCCAGCAGCCCAGGGGAGGGTGAAAAACTGTTTTTT. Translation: CASSPGEGEKLFF.

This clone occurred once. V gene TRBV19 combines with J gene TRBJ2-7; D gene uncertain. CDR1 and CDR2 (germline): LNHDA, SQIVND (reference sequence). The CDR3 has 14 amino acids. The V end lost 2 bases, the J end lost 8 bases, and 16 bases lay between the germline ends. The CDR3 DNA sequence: TGTGCCAGTAGTATAAGTCATAGTGGGCGCAAGCAGTACTTC. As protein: CASSISHSGRKQYF.

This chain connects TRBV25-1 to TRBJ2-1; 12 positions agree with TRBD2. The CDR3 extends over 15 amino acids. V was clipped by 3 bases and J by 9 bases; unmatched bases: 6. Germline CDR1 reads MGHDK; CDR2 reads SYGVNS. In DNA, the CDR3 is TGTGCCAGCAGTGATCCGGGACTAGCGGGTTCTGAGCAGTTCTTC. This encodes CASSDPGLAGSEQFF.

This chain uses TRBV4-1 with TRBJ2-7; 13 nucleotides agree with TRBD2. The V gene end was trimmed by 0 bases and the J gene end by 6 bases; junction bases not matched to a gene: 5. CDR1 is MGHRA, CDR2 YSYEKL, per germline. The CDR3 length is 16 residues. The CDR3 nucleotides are TGCGCCAGCAGCCAAGAAGGACTAGCGGGAGTTTCCGAGCAGTACTTC. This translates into CASSQEGLAGVSEQYF.

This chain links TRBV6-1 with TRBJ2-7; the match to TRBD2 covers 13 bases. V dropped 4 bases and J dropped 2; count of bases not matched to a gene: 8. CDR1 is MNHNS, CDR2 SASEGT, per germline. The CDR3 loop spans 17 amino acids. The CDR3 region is CASSATSGRASAYEQYF. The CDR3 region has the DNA TGTGCCAGCAGTGCTACTAGCGGGAGGGCCTCTGCCTACGAGCAGTACTTC.

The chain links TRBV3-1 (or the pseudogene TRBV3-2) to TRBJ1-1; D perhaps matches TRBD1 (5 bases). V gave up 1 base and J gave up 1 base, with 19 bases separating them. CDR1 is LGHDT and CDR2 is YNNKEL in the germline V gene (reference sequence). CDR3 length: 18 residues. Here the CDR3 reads CASSQAGWQGLPNTEAFF. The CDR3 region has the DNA TGTGCCAGCAGCCAAGCGGGTTGGCAGGGACTTCCGAACACTGAAGCTTTCTTT.

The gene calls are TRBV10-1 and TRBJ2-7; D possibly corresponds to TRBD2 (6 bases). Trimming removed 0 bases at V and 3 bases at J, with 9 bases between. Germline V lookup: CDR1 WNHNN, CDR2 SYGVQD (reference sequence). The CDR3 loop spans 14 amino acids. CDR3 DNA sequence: TGCGCCAGCAGTGAGTCTTCAGCGGGCTACGAGCAGTACTTC. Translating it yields CASSESSAGYEQYF.

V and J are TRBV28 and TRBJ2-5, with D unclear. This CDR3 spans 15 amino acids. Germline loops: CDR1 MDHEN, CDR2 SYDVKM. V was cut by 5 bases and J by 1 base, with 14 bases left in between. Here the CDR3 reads CASSPVGSIQETQYF. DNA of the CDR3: TGTGCCAGCAGTCCGGTGGGCAGCATCCAAGAGACCCAGTACTTC.

The CDR3 nucleotides read TGTGCCAGTAGTAACCGCTTACCAGGGGTCGCTGAAGCTTTCTTT. This encodes CASSNRLPGVAEAFF. The chain uses TRBV19 and TRBJ1-1; D may be TRBD1 (6 bases). Germline-derived CDR1 and CDR2 are LNHDA and SQIVND (reference sequence). Deletions cut 4 bases from V and 6 bases from J, with 18 bases between. This CDR3 comprises 15 residues.

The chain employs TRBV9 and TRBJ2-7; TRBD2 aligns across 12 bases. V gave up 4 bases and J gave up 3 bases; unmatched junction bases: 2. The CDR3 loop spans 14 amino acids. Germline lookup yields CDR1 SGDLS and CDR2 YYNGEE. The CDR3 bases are TGTGCCAGCAGCCGGACTAGCGGGATCTACGAGCAGTACTTC. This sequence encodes CASSRTSGIYEQYF.

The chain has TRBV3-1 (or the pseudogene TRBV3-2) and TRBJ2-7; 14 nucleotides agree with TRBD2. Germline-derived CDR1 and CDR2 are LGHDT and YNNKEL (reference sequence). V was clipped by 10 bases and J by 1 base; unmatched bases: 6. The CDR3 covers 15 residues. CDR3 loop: CATGTSGSRSYEQYF. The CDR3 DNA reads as TGTGCCACCGGGACTAGCGGGAGTAGGTCCTACGAGCAGTACTTC.

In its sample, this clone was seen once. CDR3 in amino acids: CASSAGTNYEQYF. In nucleotides, the CDR3 is TGTGCCAGCAGTGCCGGGACAAACTACGAGCAGTACTTC. V and J are TRBV28 and TRBJ2-7; TRBD1 might be the D (6 bases). Trimming took 5 bases from V and 3 from J, leaving 11 bases between them. Per the germline V gene, CDR1 is MDHEN and CDR2 is SYDVKM. The CDR3 is made up of 13 amino acids.

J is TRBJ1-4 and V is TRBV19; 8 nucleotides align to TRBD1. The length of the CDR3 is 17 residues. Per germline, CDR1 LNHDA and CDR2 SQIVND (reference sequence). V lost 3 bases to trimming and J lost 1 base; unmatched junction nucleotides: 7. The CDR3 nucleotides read TGTGCCAGTAGTATTCCCAGGGGGCTTGGAACTAATGAAAAACTGTTTTTT. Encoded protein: CASSIPRGLGTNEKLFF.

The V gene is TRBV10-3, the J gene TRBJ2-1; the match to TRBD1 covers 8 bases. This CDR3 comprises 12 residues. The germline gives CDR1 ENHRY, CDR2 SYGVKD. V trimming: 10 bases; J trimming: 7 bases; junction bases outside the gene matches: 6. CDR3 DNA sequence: TGTGCCACGGCCCAGGGGGCTAATGAGCAGTTCTTC. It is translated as CATAQGANEQFF.

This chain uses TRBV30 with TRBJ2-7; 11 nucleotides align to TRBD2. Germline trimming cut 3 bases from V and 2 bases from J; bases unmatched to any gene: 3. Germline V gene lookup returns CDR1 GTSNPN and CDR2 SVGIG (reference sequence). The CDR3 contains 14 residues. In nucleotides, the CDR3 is TGTGCCTGGAGCGCGACTAGCGGGACCTACGAGCAGTACTTC. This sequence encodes CAWSATSGTYEQYF.

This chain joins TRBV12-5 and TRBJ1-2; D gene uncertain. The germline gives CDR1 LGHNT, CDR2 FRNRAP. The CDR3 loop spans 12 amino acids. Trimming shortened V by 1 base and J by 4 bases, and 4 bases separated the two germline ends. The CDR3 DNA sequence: TGTGCTAGTGGTTTGGACACCTATGGCTACACCTTC. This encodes CASGLDTYGYTF.

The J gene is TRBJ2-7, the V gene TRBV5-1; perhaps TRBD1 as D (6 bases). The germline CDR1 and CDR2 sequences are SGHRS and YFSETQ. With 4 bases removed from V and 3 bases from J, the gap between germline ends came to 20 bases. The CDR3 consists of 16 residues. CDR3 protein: CASSAETGLGFYEQYF. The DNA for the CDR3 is TGCGCCAGCAGCGCTGAAACAGGGCTGGGGTTCTACGAGCAGTACTTC.

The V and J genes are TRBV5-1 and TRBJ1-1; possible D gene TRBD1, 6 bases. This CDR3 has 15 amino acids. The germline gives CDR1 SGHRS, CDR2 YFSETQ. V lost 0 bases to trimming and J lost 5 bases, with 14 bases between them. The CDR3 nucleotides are TGCGCCAGCAGCTTGGAGTTCGGGGGGCGGACTGAAGCTTTCTTT. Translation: CASSLEFGGRTEAFF.

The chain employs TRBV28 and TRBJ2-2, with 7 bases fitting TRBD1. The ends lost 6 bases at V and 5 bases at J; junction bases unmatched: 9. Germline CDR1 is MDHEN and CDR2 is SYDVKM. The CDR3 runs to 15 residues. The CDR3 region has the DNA TGTGCCAGCAGGTTACCTAACAGGGGAACCGGGGAGCTGTTTTTT. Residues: CASRLPNRGTGELFF.

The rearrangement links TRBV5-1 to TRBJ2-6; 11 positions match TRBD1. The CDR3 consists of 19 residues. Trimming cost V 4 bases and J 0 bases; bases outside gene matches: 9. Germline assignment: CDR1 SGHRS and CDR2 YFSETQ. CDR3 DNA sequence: TGCGCCAGCAGCATCTTCCCGGGACAGGGGGGCTCTGGGGCCAACGTCCTGACTTTC. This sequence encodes CASSIFPGQGGSGANVLTF.